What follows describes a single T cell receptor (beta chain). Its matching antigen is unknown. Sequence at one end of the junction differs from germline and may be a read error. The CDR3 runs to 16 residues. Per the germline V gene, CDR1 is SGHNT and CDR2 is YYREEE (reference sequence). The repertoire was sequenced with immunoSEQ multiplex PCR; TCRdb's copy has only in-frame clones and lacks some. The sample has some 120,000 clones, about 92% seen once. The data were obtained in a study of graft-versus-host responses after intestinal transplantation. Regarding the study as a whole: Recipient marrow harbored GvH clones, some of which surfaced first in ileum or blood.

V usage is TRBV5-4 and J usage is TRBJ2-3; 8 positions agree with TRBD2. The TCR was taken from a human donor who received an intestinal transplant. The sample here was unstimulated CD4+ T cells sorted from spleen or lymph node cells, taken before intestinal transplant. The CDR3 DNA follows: TGTGCCAGCAGCTTGGAAGCGGGAGTTGGCACGGATACGCAGTATTTT. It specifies CASSLEAGVGTDTQYF. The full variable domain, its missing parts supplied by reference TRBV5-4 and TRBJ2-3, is ETGVTQSPTHLIKTRGQQVTLRCSSQSGHNTVSWYQQALGQGPQFIFQYYREEENGRGNFPPRFSGLQFPNYSSELNVNALELDDSALYLCASSLEAGVGTDTQYFGPGTRLTVL.